These T cell receptor beta chains were read from a single sample in a study of shared clonotypes between healthy human individuals. Data came from immunoSEQ multiplex PCR; TCRdb stores just in-frame clones and leaves some out. The table includes 2.3 million or so clones, roughly 93% detected once. The source material was naive CD4+ T cells from PBMCs. Source of these receptors: a man aged 18 to 29 in good health. Some clones in this sample may be carry-over from other donors' samples. The CDR3 runs from the conserved cysteine through the conserved F or W. The D gene is left open where the match is weak. Expanded clones get a size class; other rows say once, few or many, or leave the size out.

j_call | clone_size | d_call | v_call | cdr3_nt | cdr3_aa
TRBJ1-4 | NA | NA | TRBV4-2 | TGTGCCAGCAGCCAAGACGGATTTAATGAAAAACTGTTTTTT | CASSQDGFNEKLFF
TRBJ1-5 | NA | NA | TRBV28 | TGTGCCAGCAGTTTATGGGCAGAAAATCAGCCCCAGCATTTT | CASSLWAENQPQHF
TRBJ2-1 | NA | NA | TRBV10-3 | TGTGCCATCAGTGAGACCCTAAAGGAGCAGTTCTTC | CAISETLKEQFF
TRBJ1-5 | NA | NA | TRBV28 | TGTGCCAGCAGTTTAGAGCAGGGGAGAGGTCAGCCCCAGCATTTT | CASSLEQGRGQPQHF
TRBJ2-3 | NA | NA | TRBV4-3 | TGCGCCAGCAGCCAAGGGGCGGGACTTTACACAGATACGCAGTATTTT | CASSQGAGLYTDTQYF
TRBJ2-7 | NA | NA | TRBV30 | TGTGCCTGGAGTGGCAGGGGGGTGATTGAGCAGTACTTC | CAWSGRGVIEQYF
TRBJ2-7 | NA | TRBD1 | TRBV5-1 | TGCGCCAGCAGCTTGGGAGGGGGACAGGGGTGGTACGAGCAGTACTTC | CASSLGGGQGWYEQYF
TRBJ2-2 | NA | NA | TRBV7-2 | TGTGCCAGCAGCTTATTAGGAATGAGTACGAACACCGGGGAGCTGTTTTTT | CASSLLGMSTNTGELFF
TRBJ1-1 | NA | NA | TRBV28 | TGTGCCAGCAGTTTAGGAGACAGAGAAGCTTTCTTT | CASSLGDREAFF
TRBJ1-1 | NA | NA | TRBV4-2 | TGTGCCAGCAGCCAGAAGGGGGGGAAGAACACTGAAGCTTTCTTT | CASSQKGGKNTEAFF
TRBJ2-1 | NA | TRBD2 | TRBV12-5 | TGTGCTAGTGGTTTGGTACGAGGTAGCGGGAGTCCGTACAATGAGCAGTTCTTC | CASGLVRGSGSPYNEQFF
TRBJ2-7 | NA | TRBD1 | TRBV28 | TGTGCCAGCAGAGTTCCTACAGGGGGGACTTACGAGCAGTACTTC | CASRVPTGGTYEQYF
TRBJ1-4 | few | NA | TRBV2 | TGTGCCAGCAGTGAAAGAAGTCAGACAACTAATGAAAAACTGTTTTTT | CASSERSQTTNEKLFF
TRBJ1-1 | few | NA | TRBV2 | TGTGCCAGCAGTGAAGGGGCAGGTCGGGCTGAAGCTTTCTTT | CASSEGAGRAEAFF
TRBJ2-7 | NA | NA | TRBV15 | TGTGCCACCAGCAGAGATCTAGCAGGGTTCGAGCAGTACTTC | CATSRDLAGFEQYF
TRBJ2-3 | NA | NA | TRBV5-1 | TGCGCCAGCAGCCTCTCACTAGCACACTTGGGAGATACGCAGTATTTT | CASSLSLAHLGDTQYF
TRBJ2-7 | NA | TRBD1 | TRBV28 | TGTGCCAGCAGTTTCTCCGGACAGGGTATTAACTTC | CASSFSGQGINF
TRBJ1-5 | NA | TRBD1 | TRBV6-5 | TGTGCCAGCAGTAAGGGACAGGGTATTCGGGAGCCCCAGCATTTT | CASSKGQGIREPQHF
TRBJ1-1 | few | TRBD1 | TRBV4-1 | TGCGCCAGCAGCCCAATTCAGGGGGCGTCCACTGAAGCTTTCTTT | CASSPIQGASTEAFF
TRBJ1-3 | NA | NA | TRBV19 | TGTGCCAGTACCCCACAGGGCCTTCTCTCTGGAAACACCATATATTTT | CASTPQGLLSGNTIYF
TRBJ2-7 | NA | NA | TRBV6-1 | TGTGCCAGCAGTGTCTTCTACGAGCAGTACTTC | CASSVFYEQYF
TRBJ1-5 | NA | NA | TRBV5-1 | TGCGCCAGCAGCTTGGGGCAGAATCAGCCCCAGCATTTT | CASSLGQNQPQHF
TRBJ1-1 | NA | TRBD1 | TRBV5-1 | TGCGCCAGCAGCTGGACAGGGATCGAAGCTTTCTTT | CASSWTGIEAFF
TRBJ2-7 | NA | NA | TRBV6-1 | TGTGCCAGCAGTTCGGACCCTCTGGGCGAGCAGTACTTC | CASSSDPLGEQYF
TRBJ2-7 | NA | TRBD1 | TRBV5-6 | TGTGCCAGCAGCTCGAGGACAGGGAACGAGCAGTACTTC | CASSSRTGNEQYF